This record looks at one TCR beta chain sequence and its context. This sample was included in a study of blood T cell repertoires in COVID-19. Across the study: The United States, Italy and Spain provided the acute and convalescent COVID-19 samples.

The repertoire was sequenced with immunoSEQ multiplex PCR; TCRdb's copy has only in-frame clones and lacks some. The sample includes some 70,000 clones, 85% to 90% of them seen just once. CDR1 is SEHNR, CDR2 FQNEAQ, per germline (reference sequence). The CDR3 is 14 residues long. V was pared by 5 bases and J by 5 bases, with 4 bases of the junction left unmatched. The study recruited people aged 18 to 89 years across around 23 US areas. Self-reported history from a screening survey and questionnaire set each donor's cohort. The chain recombines TRBV7-9 with TRBJ1-5; 9 bases align to TRBD1. Sequencing used PBMCs or T cells enriched from blood (not recorded which). This TCR derives from a woman in her forties who had recovered from COVID-19. This chain's CDR3 is CASSLGQGYQPQHF. CDR3 nucleotides: TGTGCCAGCAGCCTAGGACAGGGGTATCAGCCCCAGCATTTT. Together with reference TRBV7-9 and TRBJ1-5, the CDR3 gives the full variable domain: DTGVSQNPRHKITKRGQNVTFRCDPISEHNRLYWYRQTLGQGPEFLTYFQNEAQLEKSRLLSDRFSAERPKGSFSTLEIQRTEQGDSAMYLCASSLGQGYQPQHFGDGTRLSIL.